Listed below are T cell receptor beta chains from one sample, sequenced in a study of monozygotic twins with inflammatory bowel disease. After re-calling the 5' RACE reads, TCRdb lists one entry per CDR3 protein, DNA absent. The sample holds around 100,000 distinct CDR3 sequences. The sample consisted of blood. These receptors were collected from a human donor with ulcerative colitis or Crohn's disease, or a healthy co-twin of an affected twin (not recorded which). Each CDR3 is given with its conserved first and last residue. Fields, in order: J gene, V gene, CDR3 protein.

J gene: TRBJ2-1; V gene: TRBV30; CDR3 protein: CAWSLTSGGALQFF
J gene: TRBJ2-1; V gene: TRBV4-3; CDR3 protein: CASSQEGGAGNEQFF
J gene: TRBJ2-7; V gene: TRBV7-2; CDR3 protein: CASSLGPGGGGSYEQYF
J gene: TRBJ1-5; V gene: TRBV6-2/TRBV6-3; CDR3 protein: CASRTGQYSNQPQHF
J gene: TRBJ2-6; V gene: TRBV5-1; CDR3 protein: CASSYPGQLSGANVLTF
J gene: TRBJ2-1; V gene: TRBV6-2/TRBV6-3; CDR3 protein: CASSWGTPGTAEFF
J gene: TRBJ2-5; V gene: TRBV7-2; CDR3 protein: CASSFPGRQETQYF
J gene: TRBJ2-7; V gene: TRBV29-1; CDR3 protein: CSVVPGFGSYEQYF
J gene: TRBJ2-7; V gene: TRBV27; CDR3 protein: CASSNQDEQYF
J gene: TRBJ2-1; V gene: TRBV7-2; CDR3 protein: CASSYELSRYNEQFF
J gene: TRBJ2-5; V gene: TRBV5-5; CDR3 protein: CASSWGRGTQYF
J gene: TRBJ2-1; V gene: TRBV28; CDR3 protein: CASNVGVLTYNEQFF
J gene: TRBJ2-7; V gene: TRBV30; CDR3 protein: CARAGTASYEQYF
J gene: TRBJ2-2; V gene: TRBV5-1; CDR3 protein: CASSLFQRGDSGGELFF
J gene: TRBJ2-7; V gene: TRBV11-3; CDR3 protein: CASRLPGRSYEQYF
J gene: TRBJ2-1; V gene: TRBV5-1; CDR3 protein: CASSFGDRYNNEQFF
J gene: TRBJ2-1; V gene: TRBV7-2; CDR3 protein: CASRTDRFSYNEQFF
J gene: TRBJ1-4; V gene: TRBV11-2; CDR3 protein: CASSLSPPQGGGNEKLFF
J gene: TRBJ1-2; V gene: TRBV4-3; CDR3 protein: CASSQDLARGYTF
J gene: TRBJ2-7; V gene: TRBV9; CDR3 protein: CASSVGGDRYEQYF
J gene: TRBJ2-7; V gene: TRBV4-3; CDR3 protein: CASSQDFAGPYEQYF
J gene: TRBJ1-4; V gene: TRBV5-6; CDR3 protein: CASSLGATHRNEKLFF
J gene: TRBJ2-7; V gene: TRBV20-1; CDR3 protein: CSGLLSSSYYEQYF
J gene: TRBJ2-3; V gene: TRBV29-1; CDR3 protein: CSVSLEGNTQYF
J gene: TRBJ2-3; V gene: TRBV6-5; CDR3 protein: CASSYGLAVTDTQYF
J gene: TRBJ2-1; V gene: TRBV20-1; CDR3 protein: CSAPEGLAGNEQFF
J gene: TRBJ2-4; V gene: TRBV7-9; CDR3 protein: CASSVSGGHIDIQYF
J gene: TRBJ1-5; V gene: TRBV20-1; CDR3 protein: CSARDRRAQHF
J gene: TRBJ2-7; V gene: TRBV19; CDR3 protein: CASKQGWGYEQYF
J gene: TRBJ1-5; V gene: TRBV2; CDR3 protein: CASRGDRPSAHF
J gene: TRBJ2-2; V gene: TRBV11-2; CDR3 protein: CASLRVRAGELFF
J gene: TRBJ2-6; V gene: TRBV6-5; CDR3 protein: CASSYWSSNSGANVLTF
J gene: TRBJ2-1; V gene: TRBV4-2; CDR3 protein: CASSQGVPGVGEQFF
J gene: TRBJ2-3; V gene: TRBV10-2; CDR3 protein: CASSASGRFRVDTQYF
J gene: TRBJ2-2; V gene: TRBV3-1; CDR3 protein: CASSQDRSSANTGELFF
J gene: TRBJ2-7; V gene: TRBV5-1; CDR3 protein: CASSSEDYEQYF
J gene: TRBJ1-5; V gene: TRBV6-5; CDR3 protein: CASSYGGFGSNQPQHF
J gene: TRBJ2-1; V gene: TRBV30; CDR3 protein: CAWHPGRGGEQFF
J gene: TRBJ2-3; V gene: TRBV20-1; CDR3 protein: CSASWSGGLDDTQYF
J gene: TRBJ1-5; V gene: TRBV5-6; CDR3 protein: CASSLGMSPQHF
J gene: TRBJ2-2; V gene: TRBV5-1; CDR3 protein: CASSVLAGGGTGELFF
J gene: TRBJ1-5; V gene: TRBV6-2/TRBV6-3; CDR3 protein: CASSYGFSVQPQHF
J gene: TRBJ2-7; V gene: TRBV4-2; CDR3 protein: CASSRPAGANYEQYF
J gene: TRBJ2-3; V gene: TRBV7-2; CDR3 protein: CASSRTALNLDTQYF
J gene: TRBJ1-6; V gene: TRBV5-4; CDR3 protein: CASSLRQHNSPLHF
J gene: TRBJ1-2; V gene: TRBV7-2; CDR3 protein: CASSLGGVGDYGYTF
J gene: TRBJ2-3; V gene: TRBV29-1; CDR3 protein: CSVEDRADRITDTQYF
J gene: TRBJ2-5; V gene: TRBV20-1; CDR3 protein: CSASRGHPQETQYF
J gene: TRBJ2-3; V gene: TRBV27; CDR3 protein: CASGTGYTDTQYF
J gene: TRBJ2-1; V gene: TRBV7-9; CDR3 protein: CASNPRGGHEQFF
J gene: TRBJ2-7; V gene: TRBV6-5; CDR3 protein: CASSYPGQGRYEQYF
J gene: TRBJ2-7; V gene: TRBV18; CDR3 protein: CASSPSPTYEQYF
J gene: TRBJ2-3; V gene: TRBV7-3; CDR3 protein: CASSLGVGVPSGDTQYF